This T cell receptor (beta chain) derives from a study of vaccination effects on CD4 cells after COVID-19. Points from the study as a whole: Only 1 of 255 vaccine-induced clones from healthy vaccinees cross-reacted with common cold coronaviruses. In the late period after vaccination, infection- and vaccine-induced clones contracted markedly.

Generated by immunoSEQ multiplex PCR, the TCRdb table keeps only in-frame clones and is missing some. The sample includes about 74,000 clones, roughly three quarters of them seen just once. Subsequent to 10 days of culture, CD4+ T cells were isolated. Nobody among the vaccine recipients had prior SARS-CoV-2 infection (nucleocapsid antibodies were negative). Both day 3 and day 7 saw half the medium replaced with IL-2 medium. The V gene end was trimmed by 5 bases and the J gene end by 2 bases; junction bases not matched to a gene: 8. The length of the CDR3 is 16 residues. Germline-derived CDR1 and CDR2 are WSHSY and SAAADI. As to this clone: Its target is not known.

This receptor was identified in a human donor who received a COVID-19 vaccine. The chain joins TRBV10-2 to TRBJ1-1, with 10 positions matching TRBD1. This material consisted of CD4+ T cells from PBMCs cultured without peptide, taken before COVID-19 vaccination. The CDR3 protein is CASSRGTGAANTEAFF. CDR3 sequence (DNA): TGCGCCAGCAGTCGCGGGACAGGGGCGGCCAACACTGAAGCTTTCTTT.